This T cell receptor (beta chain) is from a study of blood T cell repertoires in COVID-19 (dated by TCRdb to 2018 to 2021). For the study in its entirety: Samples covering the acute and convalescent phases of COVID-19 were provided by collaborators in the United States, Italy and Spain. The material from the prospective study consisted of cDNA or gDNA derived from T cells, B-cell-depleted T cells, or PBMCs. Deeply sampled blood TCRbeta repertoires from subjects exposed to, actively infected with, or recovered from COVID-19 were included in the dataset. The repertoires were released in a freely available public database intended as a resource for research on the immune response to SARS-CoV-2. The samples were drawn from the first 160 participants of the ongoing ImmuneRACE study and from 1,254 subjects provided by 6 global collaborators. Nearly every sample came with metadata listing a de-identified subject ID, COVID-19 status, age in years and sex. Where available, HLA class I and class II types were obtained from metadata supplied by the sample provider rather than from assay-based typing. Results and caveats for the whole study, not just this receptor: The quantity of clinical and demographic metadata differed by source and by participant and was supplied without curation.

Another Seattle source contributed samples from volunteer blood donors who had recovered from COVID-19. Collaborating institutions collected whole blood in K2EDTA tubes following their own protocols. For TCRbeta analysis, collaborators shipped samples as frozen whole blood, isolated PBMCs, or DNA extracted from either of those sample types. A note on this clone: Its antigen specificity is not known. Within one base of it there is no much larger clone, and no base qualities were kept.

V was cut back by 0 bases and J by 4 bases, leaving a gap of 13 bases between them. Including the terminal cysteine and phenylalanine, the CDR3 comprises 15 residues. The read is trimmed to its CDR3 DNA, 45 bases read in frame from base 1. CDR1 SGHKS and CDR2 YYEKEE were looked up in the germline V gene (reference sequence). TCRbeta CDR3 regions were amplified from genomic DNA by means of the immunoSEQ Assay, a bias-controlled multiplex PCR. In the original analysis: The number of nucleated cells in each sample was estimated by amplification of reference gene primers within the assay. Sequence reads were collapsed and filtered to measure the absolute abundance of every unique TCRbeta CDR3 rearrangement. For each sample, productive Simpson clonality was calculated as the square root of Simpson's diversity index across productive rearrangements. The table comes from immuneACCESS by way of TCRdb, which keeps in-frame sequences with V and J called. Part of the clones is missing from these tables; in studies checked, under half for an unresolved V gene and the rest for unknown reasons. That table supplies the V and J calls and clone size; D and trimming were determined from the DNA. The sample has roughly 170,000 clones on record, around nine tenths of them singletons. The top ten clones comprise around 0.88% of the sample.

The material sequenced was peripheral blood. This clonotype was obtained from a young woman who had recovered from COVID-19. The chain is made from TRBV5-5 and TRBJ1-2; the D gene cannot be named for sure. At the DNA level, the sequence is TGTGCCAGCAGCTTGGAAACAACGCATCTCTATGGCTACACCTTC. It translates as CASSLETTHLYGYTF.